This T cell receptor beta chain emerged from a study of identical twins. Study outcomes and limitations: Diverse VJ usage suggested most zero-insertion clonotypes were not invariant T cells.

V shed 2 bases and J 2 bases; nucleotides not matched to a gene: 7. Germline CDR1 is SGHKS and CDR2 is YYEKEE (reference sequence). This CDR3 contains 16 residues. TCRdb used MiXCR to reprocess the 5' RACE reads, holding one entry per CDR3 protein. The sample records 200,000 to 250,000 distinct CDR3 sequences, around 6.9% being singletons. Note on this clonotype: What it binds is not known.

Another study also made use of these data, one on yellow fever vaccine responses in identical twins.

The sequence was obtained from a woman under 30 in good health. The sample was memory (CD45RO+) T cells sorted from blood. This chain links TRBV5-5 with TRBJ2-3, with TRBD2 identical over 8 bases. CDR3 protein: CASSFLSGGATDTQYF. CDR3 bases: TGTGCCAGCAGCTTTTTGTCGGGAGGGGCCACAGATACGCAGTATTTT.